Detailed here is one TCR beta chain. Its specificity is not known. The sample comes from a study of response to subunit inactivated influenza vaccine. Findings of the study overall: A suggestion made by the authors is that each seasonal influenza vaccination recruits few new T cells.

TCRdb re-derived calls from the RT-PCR reads in MiXCR, one entry per CDR3 protein. The repertoire holds 800,000 or so distinct CDR3 sequences, with 21% as singletons. Specimen: PBMCs from blood, collected 5 to 6 days after vaccination. This receptor was identified in a man aged 45 to 65 who received an inactivated influenza vaccine.

This CDR3 reads CASSLIAGAVGTQYF. CDR3 DNA sequence: TGTGCCAGCAGTCTAATAGCGGGGGCGGTGGGTACGCAGTATTTT. This chain links TRBV27 with TRBJ2-3; 9 bases match TRBD2. The CDR3 loop spans 15 amino acids. With V trimmed by 5 bases and J by 8 bases, 11 bases remained unmatched. Germline V gives CDR1 MNHEY, CDR2 SMNVEV (reference sequence).